The 5 T cell receptor beta chains given below trace back to one sample, sequenced in a study of blood T cell repertoires in COVID-19. The repertoire was sequenced with immunoSEQ multiplex PCR; TCRdb's copy has only in-frame clones and lacks some. The repertoire holds about 13,000 clones, with roughly four fifths as singletons. Sequenced input: peripheral blood. The origin of the receptors is a man between 35 and 55 years old with active or convalescent COVID-19.

The rearrangement links TRBV4-3 to TRBJ2-7; 10 bases line up with TRBD1. Trimming at V came to 0 bases and at J to 4 bases, leaving 3 bases not matched to a gene. The CDR3 totals 15 residues. The germline CDR1 and CDR2 sequences are LGHNA and YSLEER. The CDR3 DNA reads as TGCGCCAGCAGCCAAGATTGGGGACAGGGGTACGAGCAGTACTTC. Translated: CASSQDWGQGYEQYF.

This chain links TRBV7-2 with TRBJ2-1; D call uncertain. V was cut by 3 bases and J by 8 bases, with 11 bases left in between. The CDR3 spans 13 residues. From germline, CDR1 is SGHTA and CDR2 FQGNSA. The CDR3, as DNA: TGTGCCAGCAGCTTCTATCTAGGCGATGAGCAGTTCTTC. Protein sequence: CASSFYLGDEQFF.

The rearrangement joins TRBV4-3 to TRBJ2-1, with D unclear. The CDR3 sequence is 19 residues long. Germline CDR1 is LGHNA and CDR2 is YSLEER. Trimming took off 1 base at V and 0 bases at J, with 19 bases between the two ends. The CDR3 protein is CASSQGTESDQSSYNEQFF. In DNA form, the CDR3 reads TGCGCCAGCAGCCAAGGAACTGAAAGCGACCAAAGCTCCTACAATGAGCAGTTCTTC.

The chain has TRBV6-5 and TRBJ2-7; 8 bases map to TRBD1. The CDR3 is made up of 15 amino acids. Germline values: CDR1 MNHEY, CDR2 SVGAGI. V gave up 7 bases and J gave up 3 bases; unmatched junction bases: 11. The CDR3, as DNA: TGTGCCAGCAACCCTCGACAGGGGTCCTTCTACGAGCAGTACTTC. Its protein product is CASNPRQGSFYEQYF.

This rearrangement joins TRBV7-2 to TRBJ2-1; unclear D gene. Germline values: CDR1 SGHTA, CDR2 FQGNSA. The CDR3 runs to 11 residues. Trimming removed 8 bases at V and 7 bases at J, with 9 bases between. The CDR3 reads CASAEWNEQFF. DNA of the CDR3: TGTGCCAGCGCGGAGTGGAATGAGCAGTTCTTC.